The source of this T cell receptor (beta chain) is a study of STAT5B mutations in CD4+ large granular lymphocyte leukemia. Germline V gene lookup returns CDR1 SGHRS and CDR2 YFSETQ. Trimming pared 3 bases from V and 4 bases from J, leaving 9 bases between. There are 13 residues in the CDR3. Using immunoSEQ multiplex PCR, the repertoire was profiled, and TCRdb retains in-frame clones only, with some absent. The sample lists over 25,000 clones; 80% to 85% were seen once. In the case of this clone: Its antigen is not known.

Study-level findings and limits: Compared with healthy controls (2/35), patient top clones favored TRBV06 (8/27).

This TCR came from a human donor in good health. V and J are TRBV5-1 and TRBJ2-3; tentatively, D is TRBD2 (6 bases). Source material: CD4+ T cells from blood buffy coats. The CDR3 sequence: CASSSREADTQYF. In DNA, the CDR3 is TGCGCCAGCAGCTCCAGGGAGGCAGATACGCAGTATTTT.